This T cell receptor (beta chain) was sequenced during a study of yellow fever vaccine responses in identical twins. Findings of the study overall: On the reported evidence, twins' vaccine T cell responses seemed partly convergent and partly personalized.

MiXCR was run by TCRdb on the RT-PCR reads, yielding one entry per CDR3 protein. Of around 20,000 distinct CDR3 sequences in the sample, roughly two thirds were seen once. The CDR3 has 15 residues. V shed 6 bases and J shed 2 bases, with 16 bases lying between them. CDR1 is PRHDT, CDR2 FYEKMQ, per germline (reference sequence). The sample holds a few counts of this clonotype. Its target is unknown. The clonotype comes from a woman younger than 30 who received the yellow fever vaccine. The material sequenced was T cells from blood (PBMCs), unsorted or a sorted subset (not recorded which), taken before or after yellow fever vaccination (not recorded which). The chain employs TRBV13 and TRBJ1-2, with D unresolved. DNA for the CDR3: TGTGCCAGCAGATCGGAACTAATGGGGAACTATGGCTACACCTTC. Its translation: CASRSELMGNYGYTF. The complete variable domain, with remaining parts taken from reference TRBV13 and TRBJ1-2, reads AAGVIQSPRHLIKEKRETATLKCYPIPRHDTVYWYQQGPGQDPQFLISFYEKMQSDKGSIPDRFSAQQFSDYHSELNMSSLELGDSALYFCASRSELMGNYGYTFGSGTRLTVV.